Sequencing of this T cell receptor (beta chain) was carried out in a study of CXCR3-negative and CXCR3-positive naive CD8 T cells. Study conclusions and caveats: CXCR3-positive naive cells had TRB CDR3s that were more hydrophobic than CXCR3-negative naive cells had.

Researchers prepared the TRB cDNA libraries using 5' RACE with UMI labels. TCRdb reprocessed the 5' RACE reads and reports one entry per CDR3 protein, with no DNA. Listed are roughly 80,000 distinct CDR3 sequences; around 0.62% falls within the top ten. CDR3 length equals 15 residues. Germline-derived CDR1 and CDR2 are SGHAT and FQNNGV. As to this clonotype: The target antigen is unknown.

The sample comprised naive CXCR3+ CD8+ T cells from blood. Subset here: CD45RO-CCR7+CD27+CD95- naive CD8+ T cells expressing CXCR3 (TNR3+). This sequence originates from a human donor in good health. Some clones in this sample may be carry-over from other donors' samples. The rearrangement uses TRBV11-2 and TRBJ2-3; TCRdb's assignment of TRBD2 cannot be checked, as there is no DNA. The CDR3 here is CASSALAGDTDTQYF. Drawing the rest from reference TRBV11-2 and TRBJ2-3, the complete variable domain is EAGVAQSPRYKIIEKRQSVAFWCNPISGHATLYWYQQILGQGPKLLIQFQNNGVVDDSQLPKDRFSAERLKGVDSTLKIQPAKLEDSAVYLCASSALAGDTDTQYFGPGTRLTVL.